Listed below are T cell receptor beta chains from one sample, sequenced in a study of blood T cells in healthy people across ages. TCRdb re-derived calls from the 5' RACE reads in MiXCR, one entry per CDR3 protein. Among about 1,000,000 distinct CDR3 sequences, more than 35% were seen once, and the ten largest hold under 20%. The sample was blood. These receptors were obtained from an older woman in good health. CDR3s include the opening cysteine and the closing phenylalanine or tryptophan. A D gene is named only where the DNA matches it firmly. Expanded clones get a size class; other rows say once, few or many, or leave the size out.

>-|TRBV29-1|TRBD2|TRBJ2-5
TGCAGCGCTCTAGCGGGAACAAACAATGAGCAGTACTTC
CSALAGTNNEQYF
>-|TRBV28|TRBD1|TRBJ1-5
TGTGCCAGCATTCCTACAGGGGTCAATCAGCCCCAGCATTTT
CASIPTGVNQPQHF
>few|TRBV4-2|TRBD1|TRBJ1-4
TGTGCCAGCAGCCAAGGAGGGACAGTTGGGAATGAAAAACTGTTTTTT
CASSQGGTVGNEKLFF
>few|TRBV20-1|-|TRBJ2-7
TGCAGTGCTAGAGATGCCCTTCTACAGTCCTCCTACGAGCAGTACTTC
CSARDALLQSSYEQYF
>-|TRBV12-5|-|TRBJ2-1
TGTGCTAGTGGTTTGGACAATGAGCAGTTCTTC
CASGLDNEQFF
>-|TRBV11-2|-|TRBJ2-7
TGTGCCAGCACCTTTAGAGGGGGGGGTGCCTACGAGCAGTACTTC
CASTFRGGGAYEQYF
>-|TRBV10-3|-|TRBJ2-7
TGTGCCAGCAGATGGGGTCCGGGAGTTGGCGAGCAGTACTTC
CASRWGPGVGEQYF
>-|TRBV4-2|TRBD2|TRBJ2-1
TGTGCCAGCAGCCAAGGCCCGTTGGGACTAGCGGGAGAAGATGAGCAGTTCTTC
CASSQGPLGLAGEDEQFF
>many|TRBV7-9|TRBD1|TRBJ2-5
TGTGCCAGCAGCACCCGACAGGGCCTTAAACCGGAGACCCAGTACTTC
CASSTRQGLKPETQYF
>-|TRBV20-1|-|TRBJ2-1
TGCAGTGCTAGAGAAAGCGCCCACTACAATGAGCAGTTCTTC
CSARESAHYNEQFF
>-|TRBV12-3/TRBV12-4|-|TRBJ1-2
TGTGCCAGCAGCCTCGTCAGGGGTGTTCGCGGCTACACCTTC
CASSLVRGVRGYTF
>few|TRBV28|-|TRBJ2-4
TGTGCCAGCAGTTTTCCGGGAAGCAGGGAAAACATTCAGTACTTC
CASSFPGSRENIQYF
>-|TRBV2|TRBD1|TRBJ2-4
TGTGCCAGCAGCAGGGACAGGGGACAAAACATTCAGTACTTC
CASSRDRGQNIQYF
>-|TRBV6-5|-|TRBJ2-7
TGTGCCAGCAGTTCTACCGGGACCAATTCCTACGAGCAGTACTTC
CASSSTGTNSYEQYF
>-|TRBV7-9|TRBD1|TRBJ2-1
TGTGCCAGCAGCAGCGGACAGGGTTCTCCACTCGATGAGCAGTTCTTC
CASSSGQGSPLDEQFF
>-|TRBV15|-|TRBJ1-2
TGTGCCACCAGCAGAGATCTCAAGAACTATGGCTACACCTTC
CATSRDLKNYGYTF
>many|TRBV7-2|-|TRBJ1-2
TGTGCCAGCAGCTTGGAGCCCAGGAATGGCTACACCTTC
CASSLEPRNGYTF
>few|TRBV20-1|-|TRBJ2-7
TGCAGTGCTAGACGGCGGGGTAGCTCCTACGAGCAGTACTTC
CSARRRGSSYEQYF
>once|TRBV25-1|TRBD1|TRBJ2-1
TGTGCCAGCAGCCGGGACAGGGGTGGGGGGGTCTACAATGAGCAGTTCTTC
CASSRDRGGGVYNEQFF
>few|TRBV29-1|TRBD1|TRBJ2-1
TGCAGCGTTGGTACAGGGGGCATCTACAATGAGCAGTTCTTC
CSVGTGGIYNEQFF
>-|TRBV29-1|TRBD2|TRBJ2-1
TGCAGCGTTGGGGACTATTACAATGAGCAGTTCTTC
CSVGDYYNEQFF
>-|TRBV15|-|TRBJ2-6
TGTGCCACCAGATACTCTCTAGGTCGGGGGGCCTCTGGGGCCAACGTCCTGACTTTC
CATRYSLGRGASGANVLTF
>-|TRBV12-3/TRBV12-4|TRBD1|TRBJ2-1
TGTGCCAGCAGTTTAGGGGACAGGGCTAAGCAGTTCTTC
CASSLGDRAKQFF
>-|TRBV3-1|TRBD2|TRBJ2-1
TGTGCCAGCAGCCAGGGACTAGCGTCTGCCCAGTACAATGAGCAGTTCTTC
CASSQGLASAQYNEQFF
>-|TRBV5-1|-|TRBJ2-3
TGCGCCAGCAGTGGGGGGGCCTACACAGATACGCAGTATTTT
CASSGGAYTDTQYF
>few|TRBV20-1|TRBD1|TRBJ2-5
TGCAGTGCTAGGCCCACAATGGACAGGGTACGGGAGACCCAGTACTTC
CSARPTMDRVRETQYF
>-|TRBV24-1|TRBD1|TRBJ2-1
TGTGCCACCAGTGATACCACAGGGGATGAGACCCAGTTCTTC
CATSDTTGDETQFF
>-|TRBV20-1|TRBD2|TRBJ2-1
TGCAGTGCTAGGACTAGCGGGAGAGGGGATGAGCAGTTCTTC
CSARTSGRGDEQFF
>few|TRBV7-6|-|TRBJ2-1
TGTGCCAGCAGCGTAAGACAGGACAATGAGCAGTTCTTC
CASSVRQDNEQFF
>-|TRBV19|-|TRBJ2-6
TGTGCCAGTAGGCGAGATACAAGCTCTGGGGCCAACGTCCTGACTTTC
CASRRDTSSGANVLTF
>-|TRBV12-3/TRBV12-4|-|TRBJ1-3
TGTGCCAGCAGCCCACCTGGGGGGACGGCTTCTGGAAACACCATATATTTT
CASSPPGGTASGNTIYF
>-|TRBV28|-|TRBJ2-1
TGTGCCAGCAGTGGACTACACAATGAGCAGTTCTTC
CASSGLHNEQFF
>few|TRBV4-2|-|TRBJ1-2
TGTGCCAGCAGCCAACCCGGTGGGGGCCCTAACTATGGCTACACCTTC
CASSQPGGGPNYGYTF
>few|TRBV20-1|-|TRBJ2-1
TGCAGTGCTGAAGGGGTAAGGGAGCAGTTCTTC
CSAEGVREQFF
>few|TRBV9|-|TRBJ2-3
TGTGCCAGCAGCGGGTTCGGGAGAAGCACAGATACGCAGTATTTT
CASSGFGRSTDTQYF
>few|TRBV10-2|TRBD2|TRBJ2-7
TGCGCCAGCAGTGTTCGCGGACTAGCGGGCTACGAGCAGTACTTC
CASSVRGLAGYEQYF
>few|TRBV20-1|TRBD2|TRBJ2-3
TGCAGTGCGAGTAGCGGGAGAGGAGATACGCAGTATTTT
CSASSGRGDTQYF
>few|TRBV10-3|TRBD1|TRBJ2-3
TGTGCCATCAGTGATTTGGGACAGGGGATCACAGATACGCAGTATTTT
CAISDLGQGITDTQYF
>-|TRBV21-1|-|TRBJ2-6
TGTGCCAGCAGCAAAGAAGTTTATGGGGCCAACGTCCTGACTTTC
CASSKEVYGANVLTF